The 5 T cell receptor beta chains below all came from one sample that was sequenced in a study of T cells in Graves' hyperthyroidism and ophthalmopathy (dated by TCRdb to between 2018 and 2020). Library preparation was by multiplex PCR. The reads were generated on an Illumina HiSeq 2000. The TCR beta CDR3 regions were amplified from RNA transcripts. A first-round RT-PCR of the TCR CDR3 used the HTBI primer set with the Qiagen OneStep RT-PCR kit. The public sequencing data were trimmed at Q25 with fastp and processed into clonotypes with MiXCR by TCRdb, which kept only in-frame beta chains. Each entry merges the rows of one CDR3 protein and shows their most common DNA and genes. The sample profile shows about 400,000 distinct CDR3 sequences; about 15% of them were found once. In total, the top ten clones hold about 33% of the sample. Sequencing input: blood. These receptors came from a woman in her twenties or thirties with Graves' hyperthyroidism.

The table lists this clonotype with a few counts. This chain links TRBV20-1 with TRBJ2-1, with 11 nucleotides matching TRBD2. The V gene end was trimmed by 1 base and the J gene end by 0 bases; junction bases not matched to a gene: 5. Germline values: CDR1 DFQATT, CDR2 SNEGSKA (reference sequence). The CDR3 is made up of 17 amino acids. The CDR3 bases are TGCAGTGCTAGAGTTTCTAGCGGGAGGCCCTCCTACAATGAGCAGTTCTTC. It codes for CSARVSSGRPSYNEQFF.

The chain employs TRBV5-1 and TRBJ2-5; the D gene is possibly TRBD1 (8 bases). The germline gives CDR1 SGHRS, CDR2 YFSETQ. Trimming removed 1 base at V and 4 bases at J, with 14 bases between. CDR3 length equals 15 residues. The CDR3 spells CASSLTTGEGETQYF. CDR3 sequence (DNA): TGCGCCAGCAGCTTGACGACAGGGGAGGGAGAGACCCAGTACTTC.

This clonotype was observed many times. This chain joins TRBV3-1 and TRBJ2-7, with 12 bases aligning to TRBD2. V was clipped by 2 bases and J by 2 bases; unmatched bases: 10. This CDR3 comprises 18 residues. Germline V CDR1 and CDR2: LGHDT, YNNKEL (reference sequence). CDR3: CASSQWGLAGGPTYEQYF. Here the CDR3 DNA reads TGTGCCAGCAGCCAATGGGGGCTAGCGGGAGGGCCCACCTACGAGCAGTACTTC.

The rearrangement joins TRBV7-2 to TRBJ2-4; 9 bases map to TRBD1. With 5 bases clipped from V and 6 bases from J, the junction kept 5 bases outside the gene matches. The CDR3 covers 14 residues. Germline V CDR1 and CDR2: SGHTA, FQGNSA. In nucleotides, the CDR3 is TGTGCCAGCAGCCGGGACAGGGTCGGAAACATTCAGTACTTC. Amino acids: CASSRDRVGNIQYF.

This clonotype occurred many times. The chain uses TRBV28 and TRBJ1-1; D is unresolved. The V gene's germline CDR1 is MDHEN and CDR2 SYDVKM. With 2 bases removed from V and 0 bases from J, the gap between germline ends came to 4 bases. There are 13 residues in the CDR3. The CDR3 sequence is CASSLGVNTEAFF. CDR3 DNA: TGTGCCAGCAGTTTAGGAGTGAACACTGAAGCTTTCTTT.